This is a list of T cell receptor beta chains from one sample in a study of radiotherapy plus CTLA-4 blockade in lung cancer. The data were produced by immunoSEQ multiplex PCR, yet TCRdb's version contains in-frame clones alone and is incomplete. The sample lists over 70,000 clones; around 87% were seen once. The starting material was peripheral blood, obtained from a patient treated with radiotherapy plus ipilimumab. Receptors originate from a human donor with non-small cell lung cancer who had a partial response to radiotherapy plus ipilimumab. CDR3s leave out the opening cysteine and the closing phenylalanine or tryptophan. Each record gives: clone size, J gene, V gene, CDR3 protein. Clone size is not always given. Where it is, it says once, few, many or a class for expanded clones.

abundance: .
j_gene: TRBJ1-3
v_gene: TRBV11-2
CDR3aa: ASSLTVPGNTIY

abundance: .
j_gene: TRBJ1-4
v_gene: TRBV5-4
CDR3aa: ASSPQQGATNEKLF

abundance: .
j_gene: TRBJ1-2
v_gene: TRBV27
CDR3aa: ASSLSVPQRTYGYT

abundance: .
j_gene: TRBJ2-3
v_gene: TRBV5-1
CDR3aa: ASSLAAGGSTDTQY

abundance: .
j_gene: TRBJ2-3
v_gene: TRBV5-1
CDR3aa: ASSLDATPGTDTQY

abundance: .
j_gene: TRBJ2-1
v_gene: TRBV30
CDR3aa: AWSFRTSGTESSYNEQF

abundance: .
j_gene: TRBJ1-2
v_gene: TRBV15
CDR3aa: ATSRGGTGSGYT

abundance: .
j_gene: TRBJ2-3
v_gene: TRBV14
CDR3aa: ASSLRLARRGDTQY

abundance: .
j_gene: TRBJ2-1
v_gene: TRBV28
CDR3aa: ASSGLFNEQF

abundance: once
j_gene: TRBJ1-2
v_gene: TRBV11-2
CDR3aa: ASTATRAPYGYT

abundance: .
j_gene: TRBJ1-2
v_gene: TRBV6-5
CDR3aa: ASRVTGAYGYT

abundance: .
j_gene: TRBJ2-3
v_gene: TRBV28
CDR3aa: ASSSFTGTSGSVPDTQY

abundance: .
j_gene: TRBJ2-7
v_gene: TRBV7-6
CDR3aa: ASSRNPIYPGQGPSYEQY

abundance: .
j_gene: TRBJ2-3
v_gene: TRBV7-2
CDR3aa: ASSLGEAGGQY

abundance: .
j_gene: TRBJ2-1
v_gene: TRBV30
CDR3aa: ALTGFSYNEQF

abundance: .
j_gene: TRBJ1-2
v_gene: TRBV30
CDR3aa: AWTLRGNYGYT

abundance: .
j_gene: TRBJ2-2
v_gene: TRBV5-1
CDR3aa: ASSQGQALTGELF

abundance: .
j_gene: TRBJ1-1
v_gene: TRBV11-1
CDR3aa: ASSFQRTEAF

abundance: .
j_gene: TRBJ2-2
v_gene: TRBV4-3
CDR3aa: ASSQDFTANTGELF

abundance: .
j_gene: TRBJ1-3
v_gene: TRBV5-5
CDR3aa: ASSLDRGFSGNTIY

abundance: .
j_gene: TRBJ2-5
v_gene: TRBV6-1
CDR3aa: ASSQIGTGVETQY

abundance: .
j_gene: TRBJ2-1
v_gene: TRBV7-3
CDR3aa: ASSLKGLAGPASYNEQF

abundance: .
j_gene: TRBJ2-1
v_gene: TRBV28
CDR3aa: ASTPGGGGSYNEQF

abundance: .
j_gene: TRBJ1-1
v_gene: TRBV7-3
CDR3aa: ASSLTRDTEAF

abundance: .
j_gene: TRBJ2-7
v_gene: TRBV28
CDR3aa: ASSLPGRTYEQY

abundance: .
j_gene: TRBJ1-1
v_gene: TRBV6-1
CDR3aa: ASRNRGLTEAF

abundance: .
j_gene: TRBJ2-7
v_gene: TRBV4-1
CDR3aa: ASSQERGLAGGQY

abundance: .
j_gene: TRBJ2-2
v_gene: TRBV19
CDR3aa: ASSLRTGELF

abundance: .
j_gene: TRBJ2-1
v_gene: TRBV6-5
CDR3aa: ASKSAGAENDEQF

abundance: .
j_gene: TRBJ1-1
v_gene: TRBV13
CDR3aa: ASSPTVNTEAF

abundance: .
j_gene: TRBJ2-2
v_gene: TRBV7-8
CDR3aa: ASSQQGNTGELF

abundance: .
j_gene: TRBJ2-3
v_gene: TRBV7-2
CDR3aa: ASSSPLAEGDTQY

abundance: .
j_gene: TRBJ2-3
v_gene: TRBV19
CDR3aa: ASRLAVGTDTQY

abundance: .
j_gene: TRBJ1-4
v_gene: TRBV4-3
CDR3aa: ASSQAGGGVWEKLF

abundance: .
j_gene: TRBJ2-1
v_gene: TRBV6-5
CDR3aa: ASSYWGGHNEQF

abundance: .
j_gene: TRBJ1-5
v_gene: TRBV6-1
CDR3aa: ASSEAREIGGYGSNQPQH

abundance: once
j_gene: TRBJ2-5
v_gene: TRBV14
CDR3aa: ASSQEPAGRRGGTQY

abundance: .
j_gene: TRBJ2-2
v_gene: TRBV30
CDR3aa: AWSTQGGAGELF

abundance: .
j_gene: TRBJ1-1
v_gene: TRBV18
CDR3aa: ASSHRTGGQVNTEAF

abundance: .
j_gene: TRBJ2-7
v_gene: TRBV7-9
CDR3aa: ASSIRSRSYEQY

abundance: .
j_gene: TRBJ1-2
v_gene: TRBV27
CDR3aa: ASSFLRQGSVSYGYT

abundance: few
j_gene: TRBJ2-3
v_gene: TRBV7-3
CDR3aa: ASSFGTADTQY

abundance: .
j_gene: TRBJ2-7
v_gene: TRBV7-8
CDR3aa: ASSLQGAYEQY

abundance: .
j_gene: TRBJ1-3
v_gene: TRBV30
CDR3aa: AWSRDGNTIY

abundance: .
j_gene: TRBJ2-3
v_gene: TRBV14
CDR3aa: ASSQSTGQTQY

abundance: .
j_gene: TRBJ2-1
v_gene: TRBV19
CDR3aa: ASSRGARSYNEQF

abundance: .
j_gene: TRBJ2-2
v_gene: TRBV5-1
CDR3aa: ASSLGAPGTGELF

abundance: .
j_gene: TRBJ1-3
v_gene: TRBV5-1
CDR3aa: ASSLTGTSGNTIY

abundance: .
j_gene: TRBJ2-2
v_gene: TRBV5-4
CDR3aa: ASSLGASSGELF

abundance: .
j_gene: TRBJ1-2
v_gene: TRBV2
CDR3aa: ARLQGPNYGYT

abundance: .
j_gene: TRBJ2-7
v_gene: TRBV11-2
CDR3aa: ASSLGDRGFFEQY

abundance: .
j_gene: TRBJ2-1
v_gene: TRBV2
CDR3aa: ASSDRGGAGEQF

abundance: .
j_gene: TRBJ1-1
v_gene: TRBV30
CDR3aa: AWSASIYTEAF